The following is a T cell receptor beta chain sequence with its context. Its antigen is undetermined. Germline CDR1 is LNHDA and CDR2 is SQIVND (reference sequence). The CDR3 consists of 15 residues. V dropped 8 bases and J dropped 1 base, with 15 bases sitting between them. This sample was taken from a study of CD8+CD57+ T cells in acquired aplastic anemia. The wider study: The DNA of sorted CD4+ and CD8+ cells averaged roughly 3 ug. Overall study findings and caveats: Statistical testing detected no significant gap in CD8+ Simpson's diversity between patients and controls.

Before being chosen for sequencing, patients had shown CD8+CD57+ cell expansion by flow cytometry. Diagnosis of severe acquired aplastic anemia applied to all patients. By the time of blood sampling, patients had still received no therapy. The template for TCR beta VDJ and CDR3 sequence profiling was genomic DNA. TCRdb fed the reads into MiXCR, producing one record per CDR3 protein. The data show more than 150,000 distinct CDR3 sequences, with about half seen just once and 1.8% held by the top ten. Sequencing was carried out using sorted CD4+, CD8+, or CD8+CD57+ T cells (not recorded which) from PBMCs. The receptor's source is a human donor with aplastic anemia. The chain uses TRBV19 and TRBJ1-5; D perhaps matches TRBD1 (5 bases). Here the CDR3 reads CASQYGGTSNQPQHF. CDR3 DNA: TGTGCCAGTCAGTATGGGGGGACGAGCAATCAGCCCCAGCATTTT. Together with reference TRBV19 and TRBJ1-5, the CDR3 gives the full variable domain: DGGITQSPKYLFRKEGQNVTLSCEQNLNHDAMYWYRQDPGQGLRLIYYSQIVNDFQKGDIAEGYSVSREKKESFPLTVTSAQKNPTAFYLCASQYGGTSNQPQHFGDGTRLSIL.